The rows below give T cell receptor beta chains drawn from one sample of a study of a mutant IDH1 vaccine in newly diagnosed glioma. TCRdb's copy holds only in-frame clones and misses some; the assay was immunoSEQ multiplex PCR. This sample carries some 67,000 clones, around 88% of them seen once, and the ten largest clones take 4% to 5.5%. The sequenced sample was peripheral blood mononuclear cells (PBMCs), obtained from a glioma patient treated with radiotherapy, temozolomide or both. The receptors stem from a woman between 18 and 29 years old with glioma. Some clones in this sample may be carry-over from other donors' samples. The CDR3 runs from the conserved cysteine through the conserved F or W. Fields, in order: V gene, D gene, J gene, clone size, CDR3 DNA, CDR3 protein. The D gene is left open where the match is weak. Not every row has a clone size; where given, it reads once, few, many or a size class.

V: TRBV5-1; D: TRBD2; J: TRBJ2-7; size: .; DNA: TGCGCCAGCAGCCCTCTAAGCGGGAGTGGATCCTACGAGCAGTACTTC; CDR3: CASSPLSGSGSYEQYF
V: TRBV29-1; D: .; J: TRBJ2-7; size: .; DNA: TGCAGCGTTGGAGCGCGGGACTCCTACGAGCAGTACTTC; CDR3: CSVGARDSYEQYF
V: TRBV15; D: TRBD1; J: TRBJ2-4; size: .; DNA: TGTGCCACCATGGCCGGGGACAGAGAAAACATTCAGTACTTC; CDR3: CATMAGDRENIQYF
V: TRBV5-1; D: .; J: TRBJ1-1; size: .; DNA: TGCGCCAGCAGCTTGGAGATGAACACTGAAGCTTTCTTT; CDR3: CASSLEMNTEAFF
V: TRBV9; D: .; J: TRBJ1-3; size: .; DNA: TGTGCCAGCAGCTTAGACGGCCTCTCTGGAAACACCATATATTTT; CDR3: CASSLDGLSGNTIYF
V: TRBV29-1; D: .; J: TRBJ2-7; size: .; DNA: TGCGGAGTACTATCTTCCTACGAGCAGTACTTC; CDR3: CGVLSSYEQYF
V: TRBV15; D: .; J: TRBJ2-2; size: .; DNA: TGTGCCACCAGCAGAGATCCGGCCGGGGAGCTGTTTTTT; CDR3: CATSRDPAGELFF
V: TRBV19; D: TRBD1; J: TRBJ2-7; size: .; DNA: TGTGCCAGTAGTATAGCTTCAGGGGGCCCTGAAGCCTACGAGCAGTACTTC; CDR3: CASSIASGGPEAYEQYF
V: TRBV21-1; D: .; J: TRBJ1-3; size: .; DNA: TGTGCCAGCAGCAAAATGGGGCCTCGGAACACCATATATTTT; CDR3: CASSKMGPRNTIYF
V: TRBV4-3; D: TRBD1; J: TRBJ1-2; size: .; DNA: TGCGCCAGCAGCCAAGACCGACAGGGGTTTGGCTACACCTTC; CDR3: CASSQDRQGFGYTF
V: TRBV7-6; D: .; J: TRBJ2-5; size: .; DNA: TGTGCCAGCAGCTTACCCGGCACAGGTAGTTTAGAGGAGACCCAGTACTTC; CDR3: CASSLPGTGSLEETQYF
V: TRBV5-6; D: .; J: TRBJ1-2; size: .; DNA: TGTGCCAGCAGCCAGAATGGCAGGGCGGTTAGCGGCTACACCTTC; CDR3: CASSQNGRAVSGYTF
V: TRBV4-3; D: .; J: TRBJ2-7; size: .; DNA: TGCGCCAGCAGCCAAGATTGGGGGGTCCACGAGCAGTACTTC; CDR3: CASSQDWGVHEQYF
V: TRBV4-1; D: .; J: TRBJ2-7; size: .; DNA: TGCGCCAGCAGCCAAGGTAGTTCCTCCTACGAGCAGTACTTC; CDR3: CASSQGSSSYEQYF
V: TRBV7-2; D: TRBD1; J: TRBJ1-6; size: .; DNA: TGTGCCAGCAGCTTAGTTGTAGGGACAGGGATTGATTCACCCCTCCACTTT; CDR3: CASSLVVGTGIDSPLHF
V: TRBV5-1; D: TRBD2; J: TRBJ2-5; size: .; DNA: TGCGCCAGCAGCTTTTCGCTAGCGGGATTCCAAGAGACCCAGTACTTC; CDR3: CASSFSLAGFQETQYF
V: TRBV19; D: TRBD1; J: TRBJ1-6; size: .; DNA: TGTGCCAGTAGGCTCGACAGGGCTAGCAATTCACCCCTCCACTTT; CDR3: CASRLDRASNSPLHF
V: TRBV5-4; D: TRBD1; J: TRBJ1-2; size: once; DNA: TGTGCCAGCAGCCAGGGACAGTGGAACTATGGCTACACCTTC; CDR3: CASSQGQWNYGYTF
V: TRBV27; D: .; J: TRBJ1-2; size: .; DNA: TGTGCCAGCAGTTTCGCCAGCTCTAACTATGGCTACACCTTC; CDR3: CASSFASSNYGYTF
V: TRBV7-3; D: .; J: TRBJ2-3; size: .; DNA: TGTGCCAGCAGCTTACGCCGAGATTCTAGCACAGATACGCAGTATTTT; CDR3: CASSLRRDSSTDTQYF
V: TRBV27; D: TRBD1; J: TRBJ2-7; size: .; DNA: TGTGCCAGCACAGGGGGCGCCGAGCAGTACTTC; CDR3: CASTGGAEQYF
V: TRBV7-2; D: .; J: TRBJ2-1; size: .; DNA: TGTGCCAGCAGCGCCGGGTCTCCAAGGGAGCAGTTCTTC; CDR3: CASSAGSPREQFF
V: TRBV7-2; D: .; J: TRBJ2-7; size: .; DNA: TGTGCCAGCAGCTTAGAGGACGAGCAGTACTTC; CDR3: CASSLEDEQYF
V: TRBV7-7; D: .; J: TRBJ2-3; size: .; DNA: TGTGCTAGCAGCGCAGGAGATACGCAGTATTTT; CDR3: CASSAGDTQYF
V: TRBV28; D: .; J: TRBJ1-1; size: .; DNA: TGTGCCAGCAGTATCCACATAAACACTGAAGCTTTCTTT; CDR3: CASSIHINTEAFF
V: TRBV5-1; D: .; J: TRBJ2-5; size: .; DNA: TGCGCCAGTCGGTGGGGGCCAGGGGAGACCCAGTACTTC; CDR3: CASRWGPGETQYF
V: TRBV30; D: TRBD1; J: TRBJ2-1; size: .; DNA: TGTGCCTGGCTCCGGGACAGGAGCAATGAGCAGTTCTTC; CDR3: CAWLRDRSNEQFF
V: TRBV4-1; D: .; J: TRBJ1-2; size: once; DNA: TGCGCCAGCAGCCCGACAGTTGGGGATTACTACACCTTC; CDR3: CASSPTVGDYYTF
V: TRBV2; D: .; J: TRBJ1-4; size: .; DNA: TGTGCCAGCAGTGACCAGGCCCTAAATGAAAAACTGTTTTTT; CDR3: CASSDQALNEKLFF
V: TRBV4-3; D: TRBD2; J: TRBJ2-5; size: .; DNA: TGCGCCAGCAGCCAAACCAGCGGCGGGGGGGGGCAGACCCAGTACTTC; CDR3: CASSQTSGGGGQTQYF
V: TRBV21-1; D: .; J: TRBJ2-7; size: .; DNA: TGTGCCAGCAGCGTCCTAGACAGAAACATCTACGAGCAGTACTTC; CDR3: CASSVLDRNIYEQYF
V: TRBV9; D: TRBD1; J: TRBJ1-1; size: .; DNA: TGTGCCAGCAGCCCACGGACAGGGGCCCTCACTGAAGCTTTCTTT; CDR3: CASSPRTGALTEAFF
V: TRBV7-2; D: TRBD1; J: TRBJ2-3; size: .; DNA: TGTGCCAGCAGCTTAGGGAAGACAGGGAGAAGCACAGATACGCAGTATTTT; CDR3: CASSLGKTGRSTDTQYF
V: TRBV10-3; D: .; J: TRBJ1-5; size: once; DNA: TGTGCCATCAGGGGATTCAATCAGCCCCAGCATTTT; CDR3: CAIRGFNQPQHF
V: TRBV15; D: .; J: TRBJ1-3; size: once; DNA: TGTGCCACCAGCAGAGATCTCCCAGGTTCTGGAAACACCATATATTTT; CDR3: CATSRDLPGSGNTIYF
V: TRBV6-1; D: .; J: TRBJ1-1; size: .; DNA: TGTGCCAGCGACGGTAGAATGAACACTGAAGCTTTCTTT; CDR3: CASDGRMNTEAFF
V: TRBV7-6; D: .; J: TRBJ2-6; size: .; DNA: TGTGCCAGCAGCCTCGGTGTGTGGGCCAACGTCCTGACTTTC; CDR3: CASSLGVWANVLTF
V: TRBV5-6; D: .; J: TRBJ2-3; size: .; DNA: TGTGCCAGCAGTTTAGGAGATACGCAGTATTTT; CDR3: CASSLGDTQYF
V: TRBV7-2; D: .; J: TRBJ1-1; size: .; DNA: TGTGCCAGCAGCTTACGGGGTCGGGAGGCTTTCTTT; CDR3: CASSLRGREAFF
V: TRBV6-6; D: TRBD1; J: TRBJ1-1; size: .; DNA: TGTGCCAGCAGTTATCAGACAGGGGGGGGGACTGAAGCTTTCTTT; CDR3: CASSYQTGGGTEAFF
V: TRBV11-3; D: .; J: TRBJ2-1; size: .; DNA: TGTGCCAGCAGCCCTTCGGAGTTATCAGGAAATGAGCAGTTCTTC; CDR3: CASSPSELSGNEQFF
V: TRBV6-6; D: .; J: TRBJ2-7; size: .; DNA: TGTGCCAGCAGTTACACCCTAGGGTCCCTGGGGGAGCAGTACTTC; CDR3: CASSYTLGSLGEQYF
V: TRBV7-8; D: .; J: TRBJ1-2; size: once; DNA: TGTGCCAGCAGCCTTCGGGGGACTGGCCAAGGAGGCTACACCTTC; CDR3: CASSLRGTGQGGYTF
V: TRBV7-3; D: .; J: TRBJ2-7; size: few; DNA: TGTGCCAGCAGCTTAAGAGGGGGGGCCTACGAGCAGTACTTC; CDR3: CASSLRGGAYEQYF
V: TRBV10-3; D: TRBD1; J: TRBJ2-2; size: .; DNA: TGTGCCACCGCCGGGACAGGGGACACCGGGGAGCTGTTTTTT; CDR3: CATAGTGDTGELFF
V: TRBV30; D: .; J: TRBJ1-2; size: .; DNA: TGTGCCTGGAGTATTACCAGGGGAGAAGGCTACACCTTC; CDR3: CAWSITRGEGYTF
V: TRBV29-1; D: .; J: TRBJ1-1; size: few; DNA: TGCAGCGTTGTGAGAGGGAACACTGAAGCTTTCTTT; CDR3: CSVVRGNTEAFF
V: TRBV11-2; D: .; J: TRBJ2-7; size: .; DNA: TGTGCCAGCAGCTTAACAGACTACTACGAGCAGTACTTC; CDR3: CASSLTDYYEQYF
V: TRBV6-5; D: TRBD1; J: TRBJ1-5; size: .; DNA: TGTGCCAGCAGTTACTCAGGGGGCGGTCAGCCCCAGCATTTT; CDR3: CASSYSGGGQPQHF
V: TRBV29-1; D: .; J: TRBJ1-3; size: .; DNA: TGCAGCGTTGAAAATCGGAGGGCTGGAAACACCATATATTTT; CDR3: CSVENRRAGNTIYF
V: TRBV7-8; D: TRBD2; J: TRBJ2-7; size: .; DNA: TGTGCCAGCAGCTTAGGGGCTAGCGGTTACGAGCAGTACTTC; CDR3: CASSLGASGYEQYF
V: TRBV25-1; D: .; J: TRBJ2-2; size: .; DNA: TGTGCCAGCGGTGGTGGGGGGAGCACCGGGGAGCTGTTTTTT; CDR3: CASGGGGSTGELFF
V: TRBV20-1; D: .; J: TRBJ1-2; size: .; DNA: TGCAGTGCTAGGTCTCCGGGTCTTTACACCTTC; CDR3: CSARSPGLYTF
V: TRBV4-1; D: .; J: TRBJ2-3; size: .; DNA: TGCGCCAGCAGCCGCGATGGGGTCGGTAGCACAGATACGCAGTATTTT; CDR3: CASSRDGVGSTDTQYF
V: TRBV6-5; D: .; J: TRBJ1-1; size: .; DNA: TGTGCCAGCAGCTTGAGGCCCCTGAACACTGAAGCTTTCTTT; CDR3: CASSLRPLNTEAFF
V: TRBV30; D: .; J: TRBJ1-3; size: .; DNA: TGTGCCTGGAGTGTACAGGTCAGCTCTGGAAACACCATATATTTT; CDR3: CAWSVQVSSGNTIYF
V: TRBV15; D: .; J: TRBJ1-2; size: .; DNA: TGTGCCACCAGCAGAGGAGGGGCGAGTGATGGCTACACCTTC; CDR3: CATSRGGASDGYTF
V: TRBV7-2; D: .; J: TRBJ1-2; size: .; DNA: TGTGCCAGCAGCTTAGTACAGGATCCTGGCTACACCTTC; CDR3: CASSLVQDPGYTF
V: TRBV5-4; D: .; J: TRBJ1-3; size: .; DNA: TGTGCCAGCAGCTTGGTTCCGGACGCAGGAAACACCATATATTTT; CDR3: CASSLVPDAGNTIYF
V: TRBV25-1; D: .; J: TRBJ1-1; size: .; DNA: TGTGCCAGCAGGGTTGGGGAAAGCACTGAAGCTTTCTTT; CDR3: CASRVGESTEAFF